This TCR beta chain was recorded in a study of T cells in tumors after PD-1 blockade. Study background: Daily vismodegib 150 mg continued in a subset of anti-PD-1-treated patients. Study-level points and caveats: Most post-therapy expanded exhausted CD8+ clones were new, undetected before treatment. Squamous carcinoma: roughly 50% of expanded exhausted clones novel, versus around 29% of other expanded CD8+ clones.

Remarks on this clone: Its antigen is not identified.

The repertoire was sequenced with immunoSEQ multiplex PCR; TCRdb's copy has only in-frame clones and lacks some. The data hold some 14,000 clones, with 55% to 75% observed a single time. Treatment was either pembrolizumab 200 mg every 3 weeks or cemiplimab 350 mg every 2 weeks. The starting material was tumor tissue, obtained after anti-PD-1 treatment. This receptor was taken from a human donor with cutaneous squamous cell carcinoma.

The CDR3 region is CASSLDRDETQYF. CDR3 DNA: TGTGCCAGCTCATTGGACAGGGACGAGACCCAGTACTTC. The chain joins TRBV18 to TRBJ2-5; 8 nucleotides align to TRBD1. Germline V gene sequence: CDR1 KGHSH, CDR2 LQKENI. The CDR3 contains 13 residues. With 5 bases clipped from V and 5 bases from J, the junction kept 4 bases outside the gene matches.